These 9 T cell receptor beta chains came from one sample sequenced in a study of blood T cell repertoires in COVID-19. Sequenced by immunoSEQ multiplex PCR; TCRdb stores in-frame clones only, minus some. In the table there are 200,000 to 250,000 clones, approximately 86% of which are singletons. The sequencing input was peripheral blood. The receptors were gathered from a woman aged 80 or over with acute or convalescent COVID-19.

This chain links TRBV5-1 with TRBJ2-1; D remains unclear. Trimming stripped 0 bases from V and 0 bases from J, with 10 bases between. Germline CDR1 reads SGHRS; CDR2 reads YFSETQ. The CDR3 runs to 16 residues. The CDR3 sequence is CASSLGASSSYNEQFF. In DNA, the CDR3 is TGCGCCAGCAGCTTGGGGGCATCCAGCTCCTACAATGAGCAGTTCTTC.

The CDR3: CASSNREGNTEAFF. CDR3 nucleotide sequence: TGTGCCAGCAGTAACAGGGAGGGGAACACTGAAGCTTTCTTT. This chain links TRBV2 with TRBJ1-1; D may be TRBD1 (6 bases). Germline-derived CDR1 and CDR2 are SNHLY and FYNNEI. The CDR3 loop spans 14 amino acids. The ends were cut back, 5 bases at V and 1 base at J, with 11 bases in the middle.

The chain uses TRBV7-2 and TRBJ2-6; D call uncertain. The ends were cut back, 0 bases at V and 2 bases at J, with 5 bases in the middle. The CDR3 is 15 residues long. The germline V gene encodes CDR1 SGHTA and CDR2 FQGNSA. In DNA form, the CDR3 reads TGTGCCAGCAGCTTAGCGCGGCCTGGGGCCAACGTCCTGACTTTC. Protein sequence: CASSLARPGANVLTF.

CDR3 DNA: TGCGCCAGCCACCTAGCGGGGGTCACAGATACGCAGTATTTT. Translating it yields CASHLAGVTDTQYF. V and J are TRBV5-1 and TRBJ2-3, with TRBD2 matching over 10 bases. J was trimmed by 2 bases and V by 7 bases; bases with no gene match: 4. CDR1 is SGHRS, CDR2 YFSETQ, per germline. The CDR3 has 14 residues.

This clone was counted a few times. The chain links TRBV19 to TRBJ1-3; 8 bases line up with TRBD1. This CDR3 comprises 15 residues. V was pared by 5 bases and J by 0 bases, with 3 bases of the junction left unmatched. The germline V gene encodes CDR1 LNHDA and CDR2 SQIVND (reference sequence). The CDR3 DNA is TGTGCCAGTAGTTCGACAGGGGTCTCTGGAAACACCATATATTTT. It is translated as CASSSTGVSGNTIYF.

The chain couples TRBV23-1 to TRBJ1-3; 9 positions match TRBD1. TRBV23-1 is sorted into the ORF group, with uncertain function. V was clipped by 3 bases and J by 0 bases; unmatched bases: 6. The CDR3 sequence is 17 residues long. DNA for the CDR3: TGCGCCAGCAGTCACCAAGGACAGGGGAGCTCTGGAAACACCATATATTTT. It translates to CASSHQGQGSSGNTIYF.

The chain is built from TRBV24-1 and TRBJ2-1, with unresolved D. This CDR3 comprises 15 residues. Trimming took 4 bases from V and 0 from J, leaving 9 bases between them. The germline V gene has CDR1 KGHDR and CDR2 SFDVKD. CDR3 coding DNA: TGTGCCACCAGTGAACTACTGAGCTCCTACAATGAGCAGTTCTTC. Protein sequence: CATSELLSSYNEQFF.

The chain combines TRBV5-4 with TRBJ2-7; D ambiguous. The CDR3 extends over 12 amino acids. The V gene's germline CDR1 is SGHNT and CDR2 YYREEE (reference sequence). Trimming cost V 1 base and J 3 bases, with 5 bases left between them. In DNA form, the CDR3 reads TGTGCCAGCAGCTTGTATAACTACGAGCAGTACTTC. It specifies CASSLYNYEQYF.

This clone was counted a few times. This sequence joins TRBV7-8 and TRBJ1-1; TRBD1 is a possible D gene (5 bases). Trimming removed 3 bases at V and 11 bases at J, with 13 bases between. Per germline, CDR1 SGHVS and CDR2 FQNEAQ. This CDR3 is built from 12 residues. In DNA form, the CDR3 reads TGTGCCAGCAGCTTGCAGGGTCGGGAGGCTTTCTTT. Protein: CASSLQGREAFF.